Presented here are 6 T cell receptor beta chains from one specimen sequenced in a study of T cells after yellow fever vaccination. Via MiXCR, TCRdb re-called the 5' RACE reads, giving one row per CDR3 protein. This sample has some 560,000 distinct CDR3 sequences, with 19% found just once. The material sequenced was PBMCs, taken 15 days after the yellow fever booster vaccination. All receptors derive from a man in his thirties or forties who received the YFV17D yellow fever vaccine.

The V call is TRBV12-3 or TRBV12-4, the J call TRBJ2-1; tentative D call: TRBD2 (6 bases). V dropped 0 bases and J dropped 10 bases, with 13 bases sitting between them. The CDR3 loop spans 14 amino acids. As DNA, the CDR3 is TGTGCCAGCAGTTTAGCTTCGCGGGATGGGGAGCAGTTCTTC. This sequence encodes CASSLASRDGEQFF.

The sample holds a few counts of this clonotype. The rearrangement joins TRBV6-1 to TRBJ2-3; 9 bases map to TRBD2. In germline, CDR1 is MNHNS, CDR2 SASEGT. The ends lost 6 bases at V and 6 bases at J; junction bases unmatched: 7. The CDR3 has 14 residues. CDR3 sequence (DNA): TGTGCCAGCAGGATAGCGGGAGATCCGGATACGCAGTATTTT. As protein: CASRIAGDPDTQYF.

The chain carries TRBV4-3 and TRBJ2-3; 9 nucleotides match TRBD2. Per the germline V gene, CDR1 is LGHNA and CDR2 is YSLEER. V shed 2 bases, J shed 0 bases, and the junction held 3 bases outside the gene matches. The CDR3 totals 16 residues. The CDR3 here is CASSQSLAGSTDTQYF. The CDR3 DNA follows: TGCGCCAGCAGCCAATCCCTAGCGGGAAGCACAGATACGCAGTATTTT.

This clonotype has just a few counts. The rearrangement uses TRBV5-1 and TRBJ2-1; TRBD2 agrees at 10 bases. Germline V gene sequence: CDR1 SGHRS, CDR2 YFSETQ. The CDR3 is 15 amino acids. V gave up 5 bases and J gave up 5 bases; unmatched junction bases: 7. The CDR3 DNA reads TGCGCCAGCAGTACCGGGACTAGCGCCAACAATGAGCAGTTCTTC. Its protein is CASSTGTSANNEQFF. The full variable domain, in which reference TRBV5-1 and TRBJ2-1 provide the parts outside the CDR3, is KAGVTQTPRYLIKTRGQQVTLSCSPISGHRSVSWYQQTPGQGLQFLFEYFSETQRNKGNFPGRFSGRQFSNSRSEMNVSTLELGDSALYLCASSTGTSANNEQFFGPGTRLTVL.

This clonotype was counted a few times. The CDR3 DNA reads as TGTGCCATCAGCGGCGGGAGGGACAATGAGCAGTTCTTC. Amino acids: CAISGGRDNEQFF. This sequence joins TRBV10-3 and TRBJ2-1; 9 positions agree with TRBD2. This CDR3 has 13 amino acids. CDR1 and CDR2 from the germline V gene are ENHRY and SYGVKD. The junction had 2 bases not matched to a gene; V was cut back by 6 bases and J by 5 bases.

This chain links TRBV7-2 with TRBJ1-1; D is ambiguous. The germline V gene has CDR1 SGHTA and CDR2 FQGNSA. The CDR3 has 13 amino acids. Trimming removed 5 bases at V and 3 bases at J, with 10 bases between. As DNA, the CDR3 is TGTGCCAGCAGCCCCCAGTTGGACACTGAAGCTTTCTTT. Protein sequence: CASSPQLDTEAFF. The whole variable domain, remainder taken from reference TRBV7-2 and TRBJ1-1, is GAGVSQSPSNKVTEKGKDVELRCDPISGHTALYWYRQSLGQGLEFLIYFQGNSAPDKSGLPSDRFSAERTGGSVSTLTIQRTQQEDSAVYLCASSPQLDTEAFFGQGTRLTVV.